One sample yielded the 16 T cell receptor beta chains listed below, sequenced in a study of cytomegalovirus exposure and HLA in healthy donors. 60 Vbeta and 13 Jbeta primers were used in PCR. This table comes from immunoSEQ multiplex PCR, and its TCRdb copy is limited to in-frame clones, with some not included. The repertoire has about 43,000 clones, 77% of them found once; the top ten carry roughly 1.4%. Sequencing used PBMCs. These receptors were collected from a man aged 25 to 40 in good health and CMV-seronegative.

The rearrangement joins TRBV30 to TRBJ2-7; 7 bases are shared with TRBD1. Per germline, CDR1 GTSNPN and CDR2 SVGIG (reference sequence). Losses at the gene ends were 4 bases for V and 3 bases for J; bases not matched to a gene: 3. CDR3 length: 12 residues. CDR3 region: CAWTRQGYEQYF. CDR3 nucleotides: TGTGCCTGGACAAGACAGGGCTACGAGCAGTACTTC.

This clone has just one count. V gene TRBV7-9 combines with J gene TRBJ1-4, with 9 bases lining up with TRBD1. Germline V lookup: CDR1 SEHNR, CDR2 FQNEAQ (reference sequence). CDR3 length: 14 amino acids. V lost 2 bases, J lost 7 bases, and 2 bases stayed unmatched. The CDR3 coding sequence is TGTGCCAGCAGCTTATGGACAGGGGCTGAAAAACTGTTTTTT. This encodes CASSLWTGAEKLFF.

The V and J genes are TRBV25-1 and TRBJ2-7, with D perhaps matching TRBD1 (6 bases). V lost 5 bases and J lost 6, with 17 bases in between. This CDR3 has 14 residues. The germline CDR1 and CDR2 sequences are MGHDK and SYGVNS. The CDR3 reads CASSPSPTGSEQYF. The CDR3 nucleotides read TGTGCCAGCAGTCCGAGCCCGACAGGAAGCGAGCAGTACTTC.

The chain employs TRBV27 and TRBJ2-7, with D perhaps TRBD1 (6 bases). Trimming removed 4 bases at V and 2 bases at J, with 12 bases between. The germline V gene has CDR1 MNHEY and CDR2 SMNVEV (reference sequence). The CDR3 consists of 14 residues. This CDR3 reads CASSWQGLPYEQYF. CDR3 DNA: TGTGCCAGCAGTTGGCAGGGGTTACCCTACGAGCAGTACTTC.

This chain uses TRBV29-1 with TRBJ2-7; the match to TRBD1 covers 8 bases. Trimming removed 7 bases from V and 6 bases from J; junction bases left unmatched: 14. Germline CDR1 SQVTM, CDR2 ANQGSEA. The CDR3 has 14 residues. Written as DNA, the CDR3 is TGCAGCGCAACGAGGGGGAACAGGGGGACCGAGCAGTACTTC. It translates to CSATRGNRGTEQYF.

This clone turned up a few times. The rearrangement links TRBV6-1 to TRBJ2-7, with 9 positions matching TRBD2. V lost 7 bases, J lost 2 bases, and 9 bases stayed unmatched. The CDR3 loop spans 15 amino acids. Germline V gene data show CDR1 as MNHNS and CDR2 as SASEGT. This CDR3 reads CASNWVTSGAYEQYF. CDR3 in DNA: TGTGCCAGCAATTGGGTGACTAGCGGAGCCTACGAGCAGTACTTC.

This clone appeared a single time. The chain links TRBV7-6 to TRBJ2-7, with D tentatively TRBD2 (5 bases). The CDR3 length is 15 residues. Germline V CDR1 and CDR2: SGHVS, FNYEAQ. V gave up 5 bases and J gave up 7 bases, with 21 bases separating them. In DNA, the CDR3 is TGTGCCAGCAGCCTGATGGCTAGCACAAAGGATGAGCAGTACTTC. Translation gives CASSLMASTKDEQYF.

The chain links TRBV15 to TRBJ2-1; D may be TRBD2 (5 bases). Germline V lookup: CDR1 LNHNV, CDR2 YYDKDF (reference sequence). Deletions cut 3 bases from V and 0 bases from J, with 15 bases between. This CDR3 is built from 17 residues. The CDR3: CATSSRGRGYSYNEQFF. The DNA of the CDR3 is TGTGCCACCAGCAGCCGGGGTCGCGGCTACTCCTACAATGAGCAGTTCTTC.

The V gene is TRBV27, the J gene TRBJ1-5, with 12 bases aligning to TRBD1. Per germline, CDR1 MNHEY and CDR2 SMNVEV (reference sequence). V lost 5 bases to trimming and J lost 15 bases; unmatched junction nucleotides: 14. The CDR3 covers 15 residues. The CDR3 sequence: CASSGSGTGGQWRHF. The CDR3 DNA is TGTGCCAGCAGTGGCAGCGGGACAGGGGGCCAGTGGCGGCATTTT.

The chain carries TRBV28 and TRBJ1-2; 9 nucleotides line up with TRBD1. The ends lost 1 base at V and 6 bases at J; junction bases unmatched: 9. The CDR3 has 16 amino acids. Germline CDR1 and CDR2: MDHEN and SYDVKM. The CDR3 region has the DNA TGTGCCAGCAGTTTATCTAGGACAGGGGCCCCTAATGGCTACACCTTC. This translates into CASSLSRTGAPNGYTF.

A few counts support this clone. V usage is TRBV27 and J usage is TRBJ1-1, with 8 bases that match TRBD1. Germline V gene sequence: CDR1 MNHEY, CDR2 SMNVEV (reference sequence). The CDR3 consists of 15 residues. V shed 5 bases and J 0 bases; nucleotides not matched to a gene: 5. CDR3 sequence (DNA): TGTGCCAGCAGTCCCCGGACAGGGTTGAACACTGAAGCTTTCTTT. Amino acids: CASSPRTGLNTEAFF.

This chain uses TRBV19 with TRBJ2-3, with 14 positions matching TRBD2. Per germline, CDR1 LNHDA and CDR2 SQIVND (reference sequence). V lost 7 bases, J lost 4 bases, and 4 bases stayed unmatched. The CDR3 sequence is 15 residues long. The CDR3: CASTLTSGRADTQYF. CDR3 DNA: TGTGCCAGTACCCTGACTAGCGGGAGGGCAGATACGCAGTATTTT. Full variable domain (rest looked up from reference TRBV19 and TRBJ2-3): DGGITQSPKYLFRKEGQNVTLSCEQNLNHDAMYWYRQDPGQGLRLIYYSQIVNDFQKGDIAEGYSVSREKKESFPLTVTSAQKNPTAFYLCASTLTSGRADTQYFGPGTRLTVL.

Only one count was recorded for this clone. V and J are TRBV6-1 and TRBJ1-4, with a weak D call TRBD1 (6 bases). This CDR3 comprises 17 residues. Trimming pared 1 base from V and 8 bases from J, leaving 20 bases between. CDR1 and CDR2 from the germline V gene are MNHNS and SASEGT. The DNA for the CDR3 is TGTGCCAGCAGTGAAGTATGGGTAGTAGGGGGTGAGGAAAAACTGTTTTTT. Protein product: CASSEVWVVGGEEKLFF.

This clone was seen only a few times. The chain employs TRBV7-2 and TRBJ1-2; D perhaps matches TRBD1 (5 bases). Germline CDR1 SGHTA, CDR2 FQGNSA. The V gene lost 5 bases and the J gene lost 8 bases, with 15 bases spanning the gap. The CDR3 contains 13 residues. The CDR3 nucleotides are TGTGCCAGCAGCCGGGACTCTAAGGGAGGCTACACCTTC. Protein: CASSRDSKGGYTF.

The chain carries TRBV16 and TRBJ2-4; D perhaps matches TRBD1 (6 bases). The germline V and J ends were trimmed by 4 bases and 1 base, with 14 bases remaining between them. Looked up from germline, CDR1 is KGHSY and CDR2 is FQNENV. The CDR3 is 16 residues long. CDR3 nucleotides: TGTGCCAGCAGCCCGGCGGCAGGGGTTGCCAAAAACATTCAGTACTTC. Its protein product is CASSPAAGVAKNIQYF.

The genes are TRBV5-1 and TRBJ1-1; tentatively, D is TRBD1 (6 bases). With 4 bases removed from V and 4 bases from J, the gap between germline ends came to 14 bases. CDR1 is SGHRS, CDR2 YFSETQ, per germline. The CDR3 runs 14 residues. The CDR3, as DNA: TGCGCCAGCAGCGTACAGGGTTACGGCACTGAAGCTTTCTTT. This gives the protein CASSVQGYGTEAFF.